This T cell receptor beta chain was captured in a study of blood T cell repertoires in COVID-19. As for the study in general: From the United States, Italy and Spain came samples of acute and convalescent COVID-19. From T cells, B-cell-depleted T cells, or PBMCs came the material, which was cDNA or gDNA.

While infection was still active, Seattle patients were enrolled and then followed longitudinally. Authors' analysis steps: Reference gene primers were amplified, and this amplification served to estimate nucleated cell counts. The table came from immunoSEQ multiplex PCR; TCRdb's copy has only in-frame clones and leaves some out. The DNA gave D and trimming, while V, J and clone size come from that table. This table holds 350,000 to 400,000 clones, about 86% found once. This clone was seen a few times. The germline gives CDR1 SGHNT, CDR2 YYREEE (reference sequence). This CDR3 region has 17 residues. Trimming cost V 4 bases and J 4 bases; bases outside gene matches: 12.

This clonotype was obtained from a woman in her fifties or sixties with COVID-19, enrolled during active disease. Sequences were obtained from peripheral blood. The chain joins TRBV5-4 to TRBJ2-2; 8 nucleotides align to TRBD1. CDR3 residues: CASSPLLGQAGTGELFF. The CDR3 region has the DNA TGTGCCAGCAGCCCCCTCCTGGGACAGGCGGGCACCGGGGAGCTGTTTTTT.